A selection of T cell receptor beta chains follows, all from one sample in a study of vaccination and CD4 T cells after COVID-19. Antigen specificity for these receptors is unknown. TCRdb processed the PCR reads anew with MiXCR; each CDR3 protein has one entry. Of about 9,100 distinct CDR3 sequences in the sample, 60% to 70% were seen once. The sample comprised CD4+ T cells from blood, cultured in vitro. These TCRs come from a human donor who had recovered from COVID-19. Both conserved end residues are part of each CDR3. A D gene is named only where the DNA matches it firmly. Where a row states a size, it is once, few, many or the class of an expanded clone; other rows omit it.

TRBJ1-2,-,15,TRBV11-3,-,CASSLDPEELYGYTF,TGTGCCAGCAGCTTAGACCCAGAGGAACTCTATGGCTACACCTTC
TRBJ1-5,few,18,TRBV6-5,TRBD1,CASSYSGTGVGGNQPQHF,TGTGCCAGCAGTTACTCCGGGACAGGGGTCGGGGGCAATCAGCCCCAGCATTTT
TRBJ2-7,-,14,TRBV7-9,TRBD2,CASSFEGGIYEQYF,TGTGCCAGCAGCTTTGAGGGAGGGATCTACGAGCAGTACTTC
TRBJ1-5,-,14,TRBV19,-,CASSIRQGNQPQHF,TGTGCCAGTAGTATCAGGCAGGGCAATCAGCCCCAGCATTTT
TRBJ1-2,few,12,TRBV20-1,-,CSARADIYGYTF,TGCAGTGCTAGAGCCGACATCTATGGCTACACCTTC
TRBJ2-1,-,18,TRBV6-1,TRBD2,CASSGTSRSGSIYNEQFF,TGTGCCAGCAGTGGGACTAGCCGGTCAGGGTCAATCTACAATGAGCAGTTCTTC
TRBJ2-3,-,14,TRBV7-3,TRBD2,CASSLSGSVDTQYF,TGTGCCAGCAGCTTGAGCGGGAGCGTGGATACGCAGTATTTT
TRBJ1-3,-,15,TRBV20-1,-,CSASLSLVSGNTIYF,TGCAGTGCGTCCCTTAGCTTGGTTTCGGGAAACACCATATATTTT
TRBJ1-2,-,13,TRBV5-8,-,CASSLQGNRGYTF,TGTGCCAGCAGTTTACAGGGAAATCGGGGCTACACCTTC
TRBJ2-1,-,13,TRBV27,-,CASGLQPYNEQFF,TGTGCCAGCGGGCTACAACCCTACAATGAGCAGTTCTTC
TRBJ2-3,-,16,TRBV20-1,-,CSASLGPNSYTDTQYF,TGCAGTGCTTCCCTCGGACCTAACAGCTACACAGATACGCAGTATTTT
TRBJ2-2,-,15,TRBV7-6,-,CASSFLGGNTGELFF,TGTGCCAGCAGCTTCCTGGGGGGGAACACCGGGGAGCTGTTTTTT
TRBJ1-2,few,16,TRBV5-1,-,CASSLTSTLNGYGYTF,TGCGCCAGCAGCCTCACATCTACTTTGAACGGCTATGGCTACACCTTC
TRBJ2-2,few,16,TRBV11-3,TRBD2,CASSLDGLADTGELFF,TGTGCCAGCAGCTTAGATGGGCTAGCGGACACCGGGGAGCTGTTTTTT
TRBJ1-6,-,15,TRBV28,-,CASRDGVDRYSPLHF,TGTGCCAGCAGGGACGGAGTGGACCGGTATTCACCCCTCCACTTT
TRBJ2-1,-,12,TRBV5-8,-,CASRWIGNEQFF,TGTGCCAGCAGGTGGATAGGCAATGAGCAGTTCTTC
TRBJ1-5,-,15,TRBV28,-,CASSVVSGNNQPQHF,TGTGCCAGCAGCGTCGTTTCAGGGAACAATCAGCCCCAGCATTTT
TRBJ1-2,few,13,TRBV2,-,CASSERPAYGYTF,TGTGCCAGCAGTGAACGCCCAGCGTATGGCTACACCTTC
TRBJ1-6,-,15,TRBV6-2/TRBV6-3,TRBD1,CASSYATGIASPLHF,TGTGCCAGCAGTTACGCGACAGGGATCGCTTCACCCCTCCACTTT
TRBJ1-6,-,15,TRBV25-1,-,CASSQISGGNSPLHF,TGTGCCAGCTCCCAGATAAGCGGCGGTAATTCACCCCTCCACTTT
TRBJ2-7,-,20,TRBV6-5,TRBD2,CASSNWGGGLTTGGLYEQYF,TGTGCCAGCAGTAACTGGGGGGGAGGGCTAACTACGGGGGGATTATACGAGCAGTACTTC
TRBJ2-7,few,15,TRBV20-1,-,CSARDRRGRSYEQYF,TGCAGTGCTAGGGACCGGAGGGGGCGATCCTACGAGCAGTACTTC
TRBJ2-2,once,17,TRBV10-3,TRBD1,CAISDKDRRPNTGELFF,TGTGCCATCAGTGATAAGGACAGGAGACCGAACACCGGGGAGCTGTTTTTT
TRBJ1-2,-,17,TRBV6-1,TRBD1,CASRLGTGERDNYGYTF,TGTGCCAGCCGGTTGGGGACAGGGGAGAGGGATAACTATGGCTACACCTTC
TRBJ2-4,few,14,TRBV6-1,TRBD1,CAEKGASAKNIQYF,TGTGCGGAGAAGGGGGCTTCCGCCAAAAACATTCAGTACTTC
TRBJ2-1,-,14,TRBV2,TRBD2,CASRSSGRSNEQFF,TGTGCCAGCAGGTCTAGCGGGAGAAGCAATGAGCAGTTCTTC
TRBJ2-3,-,14,TRBV20-1,TRBD1,CSAKTGAFTDTQYF,TGCAGTGCGAAGACAGGGGCCTTCACAGATACGCAGTATTTT
TRBJ1-1,-,14,TRBV7-6,-,CASSPRSVGTEAFF,TGTGCCAGCAGCCCCAGGTCGGTTGGCACTGAAGCTTTCTTT
TRBJ1-1,-,14,TRBV6-1,-,CATSAGVVETEAFF,TGTGCCACCTCCGCCGGGGTGGTGGAAACTGAAGCTTTCTTT
TRBJ2-1,once,19,TRBV11-2,TRBD2,CASSSPTSGSYSRGYEQFF,TGTGCCAGCAGCTCGCCGACTAGCGGGAGCTACTCTCGTGGATATGAGCAGTTCTTC
TRBJ1-1,-,13,TRBV10-1,-,CASSAKLNTEAFF,TGCGCCAGCAGTGCCAAACTGAACACTGAAGCTTTCTTT
TRBJ2-3,few,13,TRBV10-3,-,CAINSGLQDTQYF,TGTGCCATCAATTCCGGGCTCCAAGATACGCAGTATTTT
TRBJ1-1,-,13,TRBV10-3,-,CAISGLPRTEAFF,TGTGCCATCAGCGGACTGCCCCGCACTGAAGCTTTCTTT
TRBJ1-1,few,11,TRBV20-1,-,CSADENTEAFF,TGCAGTGCCGACGAGAACACTGAAGCTTTCTTT
TRBJ1-2,-,12,TRBV20-1,-,CSARGQGEGYTF,TGCAGTGCTAGAGGCCAGGGAGAAGGCTACACCTTC
TRBJ1-5,-,14,TRBV12-3/TRBV12-4,-,CASSFRQGNQPQHF,TGTGCCAGCAGTTTCCGACAGGGCAATCAGCCCCAGCATTTT
TRBJ2-7,-,16,TRBV11-2,-,CASSLDLGGTSYEQYF,TGTGCCAGCAGCTTAGATCTAGGCGGCACATCCTACGAGCAGTACTTC
TRBJ2-3,-,15,TRBV20-1,-,CSAPPRTESTDTQYF,TGCAGTGCACCCCCGCGGACAGAGAGCACAGATACGCAGTATTTT
TRBJ1-5,once,15,TRBV29-1,-,CSVGWSEASNQPQHF,TGCAGCGTTGGGTGGTCTGAAGCTAGCAATCAGCCCCAGCATTTT
TRBJ1-2,-,14,TRBV2,-,CASRFDRQDYGYTF,TGTGCCAGCAGATTCGACAGACAAGACTATGGCTACACCTTC
TRBJ1-4,few,12,TRBV2,-,CASSWEGEKLFF,TGTGCCAGCAGTTGGGAGGGGGAAAAACTGTTTTTT
TRBJ2-7,-,12,TRBV7-2,-,CASSPRDGEQYF,TGTGCCAGCAGCCCCCGGGACGGAGAGCAGTACTTC
TRBJ2-3,-,18,TRBV7-8,TRBD2,CASSLGLRLAGVTDTQYF,TGTGCCAGCAGCTTAGGGCTCCGACTAGCGGGAGTAACAGATACGCAGTATTTT
TRBJ1-2,-,13,TRBV28,-,CASSPDLEYGYTF,TGTGCCAGCAGCCCCGACCTCGAGTATGGCTACACCTTC
TRBJ2-1,-,14,TRBV6-2/TRBV6-3,-,CASSYSGQSNEQFF,TGTGCCAGCAGTTACTCGGGGCAGTCCAATGAGCAGTTCTTC
TRBJ1-2,-,13,TRBV24-1,-,CATSDLRGNGYTF,TGTGCCACCAGTGATTTAAGGGGGAATGGCTACACCTTC
TRBJ2-3,-,14,TRBV29-1,TRBD2,CSARTSGTGSTQYF,TGCAGCGCTAGGACTAGCGGAACGGGTAGTACGCAGTATTTT
TRBJ2-2,-,14,TRBV2,-,CASNRLGPAGELFF,TGTGCCAGCAACCGACTAGGACCCGCCGGGGAGCTGTTTTTT
TRBJ1-1,-,14,TRBV5-6,-,CASSLDGQYTEAFF,TGTGCCAGCAGCTTGGACGGGCAATACACTGAAGCTTTCTTT
TRBJ1-5,-,14,TRBV2,TRBD1,CASRGTGANQPQHF,TGTGCCAGCAGGGGGACAGGTGCCAATCAGCCCCAGCATTTT